What follows are 10 T cell receptor beta chains derived from one specimen sequenced in a study of CD8 T cells in Susac syndrome. With random hexamers, roughly 0.45 to 1 ug RNA was reverse transcribed. TCRdb independently ran MiXCR on the immunoSEQ multiplex PCR reads; one entry per CDR3 protein. This table holds 150,000 to 190,000 distinct CDR3 sequences, about 95% found once. Sequenced: CD4+ T cells from PBMCs. Every receptor here comes from a human donor with Susac syndrome.

The chain recombines TRBV20-1 with TRBJ2-5; a possible D gene is TRBD2 (5 bases). Germline V CDR1 and CDR2: DFQATT, SNEGSKA (reference sequence). This CDR3 has 14 residues. Trimming pared 4 bases from V and 1 base from J, leaving 13 bases between. CDR3 amino acids: CSATRLTPQETQYF. CDR3 DNA sequence: TGCAGTGCTACCCGACTAACTCCCCAAGAGACCCAGTACTTC.

V is TRBV20-1 and J is TRBJ1-4, with TRBD1 as a possible D gene (5 bases). V lost 7 bases and J lost 8, with 14 bases in between. CDR3 length equals 12 residues. The germline V gene encodes CDR1 DFQATT and CDR2 SNEGSKA (reference sequence). In DNA form, the CDR3 reads TGCAGTGTGAGCGGGACCACGGAAAAACTGTTTTTT. Translating it yields CSVSGTTEKLFF.

This clonotype was recorded only once. This chain connects TRBV27 to TRBJ1-2; possibly TRBD1 for D (5 bases). V lost 5 bases and J lost 6, with 13 bases in between. The CDR3 length is 13 residues. Per the germline V gene, CDR1 is MNHEY and CDR2 is SMNVEV (reference sequence). The CDR3 loop is CASSTQGLDGYTF. Written as DNA, the CDR3 is TGTGCCAGCAGTACCCAGGGTTTAGATGGCTACACCTTC.

Remarks on this clonotype: An end of the junction differs from the germline gene, which may be a read error. The chain is built from TRBV2 and TRBJ2-3; D is tentatively TRBD1 or TRBD2 (5 bases each). Germline values: CDR1 SNHLY, CDR2 FYNNEI. The CDR3 spans 14 residues. The CDR3 loop is CASSEGDARDTQYF. The DNA for the CDR3 is TGTGCCAGCAGCGAAGGGGACGCCAGGGATACGCAGTATTTT.

The chain carries TRBV20-1 and TRBJ2-5, with D perhaps TRBD2 (6 bases). Germline V gene data show CDR1 as DFQATT and CDR2 as SNEGSKA (reference sequence). The CDR3 length is 12 residues. The ends were cut back, 2 bases at V and 4 bases at J, with 8 bases in the middle. CDR3 sequence reads: CSARRGAETQYF. CDR3 sequence (DNA): TGCAGTGCTAGACGCGGGGCAGAGACCCAGTACTTC.

The chain links TRBV7-9 to TRBJ2-2, with a tentative D call TRBD1 (6 bases). The V end was cut by 7 bases, the J end by 3 bases, with 12 bases between. CDR1 and CDR2 from the germline V gene are SEHNR and FQNEAQ (reference sequence). There are 14 residues in the CDR3. CDR3 nucleotides: TGTGCCAGCATCAGGTCAGGGGACACCGGGGAGCTGTTTTTT. It encodes CASIRSGDTGELFF.

J is TRBJ2-5 and V is TRBV15; 10 nucleotides match TRBD2. With 5 bases clipped from V and 9 bases from J, the junction kept 12 bases outside the gene matches. The CDR3 has 15 residues. The germline CDR1 and CDR2 sequences are LNHNV and YYDKDF (reference sequence). CDR3 sequence reads: CATSSTPGLARSQYF. DNA for the CDR3: TGTGCCACCAGCTCGACGCCGGGACTAGCGCGTTCCCAGTACTTC.

J is TRBJ2-5 and V is TRBV6-7; D remains unclear. TRBV6-7 is filed as an ORF, its function uncertain. The CDR3 totals 11 residues. V lost 2 bases to trimming and J lost 5 bases, with 3 bases between them. CDR3 in amino acids: CASSYPETQYF. Here the CDR3 DNA reads TGTGCCAGCAGTTACCCGGAGACCCAGTACTTC.

J is TRBJ1-2 and V is TRBV12-3 or TRBV12-4; D possibly corresponds to TRBD1 (6 bases). Trimming shortened V by 4 bases and J by 5 bases, and 11 bases separated the two germline ends. The CDR3 sequence is 13 residues long. The DNA for the CDR3 is TGTGCCAGCAGTTACAGGGCGGAATATGGCTACACCTTC. Translated, it gives CASSYRAEYGYTF.

The rearrangement links TRBV4-2 to TRBJ1-1; no clear D gene. Germline values: CDR1 LGHNA, CDR2 YNFKEQ. There are 14 residues in the CDR3. The V gene lost 5 bases and the J gene lost 1 base, with 11 bases spanning the gap. CDR3 DNA: TGTGCCAGCAGCGTTGGACCTGCGAACACTGAAGCTTTCTTT. It specifies CASSVGPANTEAFF.